This entry features one TCR beta chain sequence. This sample is part of a study of T cell changes during pregnancy in multiple sclerosis. Method: immunoSEQ multiplex PCR; TCRdb's copy keeps in-frame clones and lacks some. The sample yields around 100,000 clones, more than 85% seen once. Sequences were derived from peripheral blood, sampled in the second trimester of pregnancy. This clonotype was obtained from a female donor with multiple sclerosis, enrolled in a pregnancy study.

CDR3 coding DNA: TGCAGCGTTGACGGGACTAGTCTCAGCAATGAGCAGTTCTTC. Translation: CSVDGTSLSNEQFF. The rearrangement joins TRBV29-1 to TRBJ2-1; 8 bases fit TRBD2. Looked up from germline, CDR1 is SQVTM and CDR2 is ANQGSEA. The CDR3 runs to 14 residues. The junction had 7 bases not matched to a gene; V was cut back by 3 bases and J by 6 bases.